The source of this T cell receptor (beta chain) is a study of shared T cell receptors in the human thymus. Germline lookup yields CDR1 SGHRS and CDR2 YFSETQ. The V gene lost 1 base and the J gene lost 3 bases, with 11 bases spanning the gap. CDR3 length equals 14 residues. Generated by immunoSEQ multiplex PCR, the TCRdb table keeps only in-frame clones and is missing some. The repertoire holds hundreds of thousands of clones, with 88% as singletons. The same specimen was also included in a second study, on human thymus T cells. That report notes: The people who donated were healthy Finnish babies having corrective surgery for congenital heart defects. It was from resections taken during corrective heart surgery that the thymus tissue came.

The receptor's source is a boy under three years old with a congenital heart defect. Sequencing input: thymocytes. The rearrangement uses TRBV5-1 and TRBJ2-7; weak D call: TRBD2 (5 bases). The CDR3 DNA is TGCGCCAGCAGCTTGTGGCAGGACTTCTACGAGCAGTACTTC. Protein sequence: CASSLWQDFYEQYF. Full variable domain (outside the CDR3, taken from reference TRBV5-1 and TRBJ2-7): KAGVTQTPRYLIKTRGQQVTLSCSPISGHRSVSWYQQTPGQGLQFLFEYFSETQRNKGNFPGRFSGRQFSNSRSEMNVSTLELGDSALYLCASSLWQDFYEQYFGPGTRLTVT.